One sample yielded the 24 T cell receptor beta chains listed below, sequenced in a study of cytomegalovirus exposure and HLA in healthy donors (dated by TCRdb to about 2017). Libraries came from the immunoSEQ multiplex PCR assay. For the multiplex PCR, a mixture combining 60 forward primers for TCR Vbeta segments and 13 reverse primers for TCR Jbeta segments was used. Entries here come from immuneACCESS through TCRdb and include only in-frame sequences with V and J called. Some clones fail to appear in such tables; in the studies checked, an unresolved V gene covers under half of the shortfall, and the cause of the remainder is unknown. This sample lists under 300,000 clones; 80% to 90% were detected once. 3.5% to 4.5% of the sample rests with the top ten. Sequenced sample: PBMCs. The receptors come from a middle-aged man in good health and CMV-seropositive.

The DNA for the CDR3 is TGCGCCAGCAGCTTGGAGGGGGCCTACTCAAGCACAGATACGCAGTATTTT. It encodes CASSLEGAYSSTDTQYF. The V call is TRBV5-1, the J call TRBJ2-3, with 7 bases matching TRBD1. Trimming at V came to 0 bases and at J to 0 bases, leaving 7 bases not matched to a gene. Germline V gene data show CDR1 as SGHRS and CDR2 as YFSETQ. The length of the CDR3 is 17 residues.

This clone was seen a single time. J is TRBJ2-1 and V is TRBV28; 9 bases are a match to TRBD2. V gave up 6 bases and J gave up 2 bases; unmatched junction bases: 5. From germline, CDR1 is MDHEN and CDR2 SYDVKM. This CDR3 spans 15 amino acids. The CDR3 nucleotides are TGTGCCAGCAGCGCGCCTAGCGGGGCCTACAATGAGCAGTTCTTC. This sequence encodes CASSAPSGAYNEQFF.

This clone was detected a few times. Other nucleotide sequences from this sample produce the same CDR3. The gene calls are TRBV18 and TRBJ1-1, with D possibly being TRBD1 (5 bases). The V end lost 2 bases, the J end lost 3 bases, and 7 bases lay between the germline ends. The CDR3 spans 13 residues. CDR1 is KGHSH, CDR2 LQKENI, per germline. The DNA for the CDR3 is TGTGCCAGCTCACCAGCCAGGGACACTGAAGCTTTCTTT. Protein: CASSPARDTEAFF. Supplemented by reference TRBV18 and TRBJ1-1, the full variable domain reads NAGVMQNPRHLVRRRGQEARLRCSPMKGHSHVYWYRQLPEEGLKFMVYLQKENIIDESGMPKERFSAEFPKEGPSILRIQQVVRGDSAAYFCASSPARDTEAFFGQGTRLTVV.

This clone was counted a single time. The CDR3 DNA reads TGCAGCGTTGGGGTGGCGCGGGGTTTTGACAAAAACATTCAGTACTTC. Its translation: CSVGVARGFDKNIQYF. This chain connects TRBV29-1 to TRBJ2-4; D possibly corresponds to TRBD2 (6 bases). Germline loops: CDR1 SQVTM, CDR2 ANQGSEA. The V gene lost 4 bases and the J gene lost 3 bases, with 19 bases spanning the gap. The CDR3 contains 16 residues.

The rearrangement joins TRBV4-2 to TRBJ1-1; unclear D gene. V gave up 0 bases and J gave up 1 base, with 9 bases separating them. The CDR3 runs to 15 residues. The V gene's germline CDR1 is LGHNA and CDR2 YNFKEQ. CDR3 amino acids: CASSQESSGNTEAFF. CDR3 sequence (DNA): TGTGCCAGCAGCCAAGAGAGTTCAGGGAACACTGAAGCTTTCTTT.

The chain recombines TRBV5-5 with TRBJ1-1; D ambiguous. The CDR3 spans 13 residues. V lost 4 bases, J lost 3 bases, and 10 bases lay in between. The germline V gene has CDR1 SGHKS and CDR2 YYEKEE (reference sequence). In nucleotides, the CDR3 is TGTGCCAGCAGCGTGCACATGGACACTGAAGCTTTCTTT. Translation: CASSVHMDTEAFF.

The chain couples TRBV27 to TRBJ2-7; 7 bases are a match to TRBD2. The CDR3 extends over 14 amino acids. The germline gives CDR1 MNHEY, CDR2 SMNVEV (reference sequence). V was pared by 3 bases and J by 0 bases, with 2 bases of the junction left unmatched. CDR3 nucleotide sequence: TGTGCCAGCAGTTTCCGGACTAGCTCCTACGAGCAGTACTTC. The encoded protein is CASSFRTSSYEQYF.

This chain joins TRBV19 and TRBJ2-5; TRBD2 matches at 7 bases. The CDR3 spans 15 residues. Germline V lookup: CDR1 LNHDA, CDR2 SQIVND (reference sequence). V shed 3 bases and J 4 bases; nucleotides not matched to a gene: 8. Here the CDR3 reads CASSMLAGVRETQYF. CDR3 nucleotides: TGTGCCAGTAGTATGCTGGCGGGAGTGAGAGAGACCCAGTACTTC.

This chain joins TRBV28 and TRBJ2-1, with D possibly being TRBD2 (5 bases). The CDR3 extends over 15 amino acids. V was trimmed by 5 bases and J by 9 bases, leaving 20 bases between them. Germline V CDR1 and CDR2: MDHEN, SYDVKM. In nucleotides, the CDR3 is TGTGCCAGCAGTCCATTCACTAGGTATAATGGTGAGCAGTTCTTC. Protein sequence: CASSPFTRYNGEQFF.

This chain uses TRBV10-1 with TRBJ2-7, with TRBD1 as a possible D gene (5 bases). Trimming took off 4 bases at V and 7 bases at J, with 14 bases between the two ends. Germline V gene lookup returns CDR1 WNHNN and CDR2 SYGVQD (reference sequence). CDR3 length: 13 amino acids. The CDR3 DNA is TGCGCCAGCAGTGGTGTAGGGGTGGGGGAGCAGTACTTC. Translation: CASSGVGVGEQYF.

The rearrangement uses TRBV10-3 and TRBJ1-1; D is possibly TRBD1 (5 bases). This CDR3 comprises 14 residues. The V end lost 5 bases, the J end lost 2 bases, and 12 bases lay between the germline ends. The V gene's germline CDR1 is ENHRY and CDR2 SYGVKD. DNA for the CDR3: TGTGCCATCAGTACGGGAGACAGCAACACTGAAGCTTTCTTT. Translation gives CAISTGDSNTEAFF.

The rearrangement uses TRBV19 and TRBJ2-1; 16 nucleotides agree with TRBD2. The germline gives CDR1 LNHDA, CDR2 SQIVND (reference sequence). V was pared by 5 bases and J by 5 bases, with 6 bases of the junction left unmatched. The CDR3 totals 17 residues. CDR3 residues: CASSSGLAGGPHNEQFF. In DNA, the CDR3 is TGTGCCAGTAGTTCGGGACTAGCGGGAGGGCCCCACAATGAGCAGTTCTTC. Variable domain in full (rest from reference TRBV19 and TRBJ2-1): DGGITQSPKYLFRKEGQNVTLSCEQNLNHDAMYWYRQDPGQGLRLIYYSQIVNDFQKGDIAEGYSVSREKKESFPLTVTSAQKNPTAFYLCASSSGLAGGPHNEQFFGPGTRLTVL.

In DNA, the CDR3 is TGTGCCAGCAGCTTAGGCCTACTAGTCCAAGAGACCCAGTACTTC. Its translation: CASSLGLLVQETQYF. The chain is built from TRBV7-9 and TRBJ2-5; a possible D gene is TRBD2 (5 bases). The CDR3 totals 15 residues. V was clipped by 1 base and J by 1 base, with 10 bases between them. Germline CDR1 SEHNR, CDR2 FQNEAQ (reference sequence).

The rearrangement links TRBV6-4 to TRBJ1-1; 9 bases agree with TRBD1. Germline loops: CDR1 MRHNA, CDR2 SNTAGT. Trimming removed 2 bases from V and 5 bases from J; junction bases left unmatched: 15. The CDR3 contains 18 residues. CDR3 in DNA: TGTGCCAGCAGTGACGACCACAGCCCAGACAGGGGGTTTACTGAAGCTTTCTTT. Translated, it gives CASSDDHSPDRGFTEAFF.

Here the CDR3 reads CSVEGVASVTDTQYF. The CDR3 nucleotides read TGCAGCGTTGAAGGTGTAGCGTCGGTCACAGATACGCAGTATTTT. The V call is TRBV29-1, the J call TRBJ2-3, with TRBD2 as a possible D gene (5 bases). Germline V CDR1 and CDR2: SQVTM, ANQGSEA. Trimming pared 1 base from V and 2 bases from J, leaving 13 bases between. CDR3 size: 15 residues.

The chain recombines TRBV7-2 with TRBJ2-7; weak D call: TRBD1 (6 bases). Germline assignment: CDR1 SGHTA and CDR2 FQGNSA. The CDR3 runs 12 residues. Trimming left V 4 bases short and J 3 bases short, with 7 bases between. The CDR3 region is CASSSGVYEQYF. The CDR3 coding sequence is TGTGCCAGCAGCTCAGGGGTCTACGAGCAGTACTTC.

The genes are TRBV5-1 and TRBJ2-5; possibly TRBD2 for D (6 bases). The CDR3 sequence is 13 residues long. Trimming cost V 0 bases and J 4 bases, with 7 bases left between them. Germline assignment: CDR1 SGHRS and CDR2 YFSETQ. The CDR3 loop reads CASSLVRGETQYF. The CDR3 nucleotides are TGCGCCAGCAGCTTGGTGCGGGGAGAGACCCAGTACTTC.

The J gene is TRBJ1-1, the V gene TRBV6-1; 7 bases line up with TRBD1. Germline lookup yields CDR1 MNHNS and CDR2 SASEGT. Unmatched junction bases numbered 4, after V lost 2 bases and J lost 1 base. The CDR3 loop spans 15 amino acids. CDR3 loop: CASSELAGGNTEAFF. CDR3 sequence (DNA): TGTGCCAGCAGTGAATTAGCAGGGGGGAACACTGAAGCTTTCTTT.

The chain links TRBV4-3 to TRBJ2-7; 11 bases map to TRBD2. Germline V gene sequence: CDR1 LGHNA, CDR2 YSLEER. Trimming took 2 bases from V and 3 from J; bases not matched to a gene: 6. The CDR3 runs 16 residues. CDR3 amino acids: CASSQLPTSGSYEQYF. The CDR3 DNA sequence: TGCGCCAGCAGCCAACTGCCAACTAGCGGGAGCTACGAGCAGTACTTC.

The chain joins TRBV28 to TRBJ2-7; no clear D gene. CDR3 length equals 11 residues. The V end lost 4 bases, the J end lost 6 bases, and 7 bases lay between the germline ends. Germline V CDR1 and CDR2: MDHEN, SYDVKM. CDR3 sequence (DNA): TGTGCCAGCAGTTCGATCGGCGAGCAGTACTTC. Amino acid sequence: CASSSIGEQYF.

This clone was recorded a few times. The chain couples TRBV4-1 to TRBJ2-7, with D maybe TRBD2 (6 bases). The germline CDR1 and CDR2 sequences are MGHRA and YSYEKL. V was pared by 0 bases and J by 0 bases, with 9 bases between. This CDR3 contains 15 residues. The CDR3 loop reads CASSQDRGTSYEQYF. CDR3 nucleotides: TGCGCCAGCAGCCAAGATCGGGGGACCTCCTACGAGCAGTACTTC.

This clone was picked up one time. The chain couples TRBV6-6 to TRBJ1-1, with a possible D match to TRBD1 (5 bases). The CDR3 extends over 12 amino acids. Germline V CDR1 and CDR2: MNHNY, SVGAGI (reference sequence). CDR3: CVAGLSNTEAFF. CDR3 coding DNA: TGTGTAGCGGGACTTTCGAACACTGAAGCTTTCTTT.

A single count supports this clone. The J gene is TRBJ2-2, the V gene TRBV6-6; 7 nucleotides align to TRBD2. In germline, CDR1 is MNHNY, CDR2 SVGAGI (reference sequence). The CDR3 totals 14 residues. J was trimmed by 1 base and V by 7 bases; bases with no gene match: 3. The CDR3 bases are TGTGCCAGCACGGTAGCGGGGAACACCGGGGAGCTGTTTTTT. Amino acid sequence: CASTVAGNTGELFF.

The rearrangement uses TRBV7-9 and TRBJ1-5; the D gene is possibly TRBD1 (5 bases). Trimming left V 1 base short and J 6 bases short, with 10 bases between. This CDR3 has 14 amino acids. The germline gives CDR1 SEHNR, CDR2 FQNEAQ (reference sequence). The CDR3 sequence is CASSLVGGIQPQHF. CDR3 sequence (DNA): TGTGCCAGCAGCTTAGTTGGGGGGATTCAGCCCCAGCATTTT.